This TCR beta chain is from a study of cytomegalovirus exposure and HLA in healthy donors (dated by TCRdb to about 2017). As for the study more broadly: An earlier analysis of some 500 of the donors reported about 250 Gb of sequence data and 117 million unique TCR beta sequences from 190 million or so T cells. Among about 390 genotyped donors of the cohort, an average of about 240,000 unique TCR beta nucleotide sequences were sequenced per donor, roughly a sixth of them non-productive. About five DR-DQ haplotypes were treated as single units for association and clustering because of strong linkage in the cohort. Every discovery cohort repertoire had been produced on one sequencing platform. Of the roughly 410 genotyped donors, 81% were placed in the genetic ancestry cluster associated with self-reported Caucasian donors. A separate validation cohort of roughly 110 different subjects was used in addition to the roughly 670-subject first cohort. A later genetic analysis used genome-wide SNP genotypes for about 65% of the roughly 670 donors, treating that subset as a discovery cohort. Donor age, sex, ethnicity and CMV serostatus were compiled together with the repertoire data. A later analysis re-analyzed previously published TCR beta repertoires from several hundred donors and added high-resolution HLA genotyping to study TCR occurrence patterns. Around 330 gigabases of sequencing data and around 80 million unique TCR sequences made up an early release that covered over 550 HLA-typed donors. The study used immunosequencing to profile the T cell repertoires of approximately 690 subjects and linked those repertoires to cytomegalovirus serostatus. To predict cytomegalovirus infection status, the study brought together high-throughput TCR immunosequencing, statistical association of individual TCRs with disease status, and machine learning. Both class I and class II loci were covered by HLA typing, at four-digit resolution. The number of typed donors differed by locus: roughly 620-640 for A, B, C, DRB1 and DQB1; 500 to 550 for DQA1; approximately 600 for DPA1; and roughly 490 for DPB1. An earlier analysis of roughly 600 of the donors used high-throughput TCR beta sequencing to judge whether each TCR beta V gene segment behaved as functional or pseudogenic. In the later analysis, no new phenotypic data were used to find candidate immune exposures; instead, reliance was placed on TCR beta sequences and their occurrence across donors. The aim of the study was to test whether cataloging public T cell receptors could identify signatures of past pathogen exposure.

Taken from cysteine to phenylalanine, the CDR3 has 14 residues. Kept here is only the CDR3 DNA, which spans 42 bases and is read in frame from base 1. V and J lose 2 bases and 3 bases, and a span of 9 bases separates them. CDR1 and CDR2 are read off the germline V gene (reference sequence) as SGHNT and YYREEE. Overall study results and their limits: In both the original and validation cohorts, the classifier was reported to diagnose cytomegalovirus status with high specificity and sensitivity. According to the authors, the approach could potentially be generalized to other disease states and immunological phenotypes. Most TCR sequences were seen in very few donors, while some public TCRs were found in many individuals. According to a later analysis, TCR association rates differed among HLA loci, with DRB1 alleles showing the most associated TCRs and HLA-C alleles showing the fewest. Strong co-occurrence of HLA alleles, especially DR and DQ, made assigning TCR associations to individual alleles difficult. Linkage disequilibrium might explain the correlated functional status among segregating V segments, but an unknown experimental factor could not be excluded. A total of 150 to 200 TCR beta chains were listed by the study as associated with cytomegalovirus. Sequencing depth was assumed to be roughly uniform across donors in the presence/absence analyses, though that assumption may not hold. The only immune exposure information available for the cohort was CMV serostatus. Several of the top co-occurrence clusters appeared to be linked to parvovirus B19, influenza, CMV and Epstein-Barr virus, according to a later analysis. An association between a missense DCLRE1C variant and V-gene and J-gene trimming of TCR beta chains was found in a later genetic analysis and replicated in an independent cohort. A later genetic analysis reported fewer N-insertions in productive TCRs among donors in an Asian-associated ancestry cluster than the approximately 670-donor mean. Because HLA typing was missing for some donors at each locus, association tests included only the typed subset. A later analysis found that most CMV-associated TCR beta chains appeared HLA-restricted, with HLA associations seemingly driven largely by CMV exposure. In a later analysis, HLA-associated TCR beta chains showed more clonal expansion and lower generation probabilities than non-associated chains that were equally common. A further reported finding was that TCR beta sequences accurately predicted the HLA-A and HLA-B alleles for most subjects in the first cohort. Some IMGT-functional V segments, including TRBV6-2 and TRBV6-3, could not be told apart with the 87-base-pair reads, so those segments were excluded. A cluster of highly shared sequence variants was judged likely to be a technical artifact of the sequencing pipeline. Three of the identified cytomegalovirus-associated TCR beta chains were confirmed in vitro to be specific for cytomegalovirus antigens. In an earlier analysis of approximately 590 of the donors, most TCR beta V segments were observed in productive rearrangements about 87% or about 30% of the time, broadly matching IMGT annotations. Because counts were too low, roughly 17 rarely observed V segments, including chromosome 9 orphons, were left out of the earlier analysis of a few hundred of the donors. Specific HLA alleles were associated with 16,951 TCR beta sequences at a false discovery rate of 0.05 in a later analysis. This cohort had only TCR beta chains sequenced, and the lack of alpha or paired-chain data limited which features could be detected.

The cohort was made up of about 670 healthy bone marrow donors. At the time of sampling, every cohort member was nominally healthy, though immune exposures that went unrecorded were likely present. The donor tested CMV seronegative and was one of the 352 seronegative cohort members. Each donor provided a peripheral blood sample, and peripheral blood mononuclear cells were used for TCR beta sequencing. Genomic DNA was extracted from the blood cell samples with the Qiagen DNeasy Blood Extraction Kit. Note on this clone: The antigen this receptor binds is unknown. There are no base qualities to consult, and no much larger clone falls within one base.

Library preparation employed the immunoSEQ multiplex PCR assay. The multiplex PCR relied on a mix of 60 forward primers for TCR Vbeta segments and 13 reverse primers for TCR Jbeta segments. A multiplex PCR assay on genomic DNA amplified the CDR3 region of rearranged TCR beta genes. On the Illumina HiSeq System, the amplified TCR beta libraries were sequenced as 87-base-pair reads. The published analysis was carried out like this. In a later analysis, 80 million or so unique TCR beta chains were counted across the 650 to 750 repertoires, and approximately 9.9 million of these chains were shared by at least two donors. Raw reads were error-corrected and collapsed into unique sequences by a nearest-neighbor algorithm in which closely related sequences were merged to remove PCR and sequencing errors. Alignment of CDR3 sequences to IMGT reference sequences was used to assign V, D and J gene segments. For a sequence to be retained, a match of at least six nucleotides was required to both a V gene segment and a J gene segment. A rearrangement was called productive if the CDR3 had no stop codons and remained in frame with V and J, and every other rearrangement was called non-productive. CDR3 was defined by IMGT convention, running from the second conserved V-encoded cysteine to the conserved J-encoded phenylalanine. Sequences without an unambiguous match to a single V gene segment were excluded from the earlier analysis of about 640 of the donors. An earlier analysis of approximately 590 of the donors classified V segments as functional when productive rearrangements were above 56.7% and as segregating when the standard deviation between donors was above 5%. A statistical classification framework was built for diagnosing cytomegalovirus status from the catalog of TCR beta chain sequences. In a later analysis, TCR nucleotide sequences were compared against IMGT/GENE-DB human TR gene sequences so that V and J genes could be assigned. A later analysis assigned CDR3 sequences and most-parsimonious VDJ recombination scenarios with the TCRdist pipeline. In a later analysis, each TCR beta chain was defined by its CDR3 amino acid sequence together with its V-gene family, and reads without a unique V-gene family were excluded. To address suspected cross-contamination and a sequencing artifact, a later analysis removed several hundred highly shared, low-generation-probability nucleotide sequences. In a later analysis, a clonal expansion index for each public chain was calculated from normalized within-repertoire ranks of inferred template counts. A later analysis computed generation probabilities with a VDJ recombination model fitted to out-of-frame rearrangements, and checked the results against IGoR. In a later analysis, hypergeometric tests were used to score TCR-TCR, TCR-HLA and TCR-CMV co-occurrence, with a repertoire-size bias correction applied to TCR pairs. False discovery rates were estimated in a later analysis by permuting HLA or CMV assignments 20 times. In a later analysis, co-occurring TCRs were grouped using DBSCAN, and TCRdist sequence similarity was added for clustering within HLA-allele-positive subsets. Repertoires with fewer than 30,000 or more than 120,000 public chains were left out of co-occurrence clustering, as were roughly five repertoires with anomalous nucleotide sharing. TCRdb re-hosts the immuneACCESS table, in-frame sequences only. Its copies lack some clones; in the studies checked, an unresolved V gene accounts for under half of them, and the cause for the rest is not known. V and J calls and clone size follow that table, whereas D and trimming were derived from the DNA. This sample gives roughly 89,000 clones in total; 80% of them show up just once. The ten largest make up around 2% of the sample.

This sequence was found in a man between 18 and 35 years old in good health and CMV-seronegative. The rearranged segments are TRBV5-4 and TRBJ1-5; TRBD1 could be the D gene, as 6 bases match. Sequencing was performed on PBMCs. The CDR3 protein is CASSLQGPNQPQHF. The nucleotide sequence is TGTGCCAGCAGCTTACAGGGACCCAATCAGCCCCAGCATTTT.